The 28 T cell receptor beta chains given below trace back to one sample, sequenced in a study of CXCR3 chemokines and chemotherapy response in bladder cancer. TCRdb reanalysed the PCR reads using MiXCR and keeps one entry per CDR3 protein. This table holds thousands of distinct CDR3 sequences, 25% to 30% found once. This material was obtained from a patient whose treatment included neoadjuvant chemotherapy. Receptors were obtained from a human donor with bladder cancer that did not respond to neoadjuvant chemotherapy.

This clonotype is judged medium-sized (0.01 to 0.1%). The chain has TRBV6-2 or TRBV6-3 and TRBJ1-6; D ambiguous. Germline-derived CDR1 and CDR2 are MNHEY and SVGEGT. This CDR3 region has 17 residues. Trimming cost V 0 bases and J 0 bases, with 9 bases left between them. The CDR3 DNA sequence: TGTGCCAGCAGTTACTCGGCGGAGAGCTCCTATAATTCACCCCTCCACTTT. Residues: CASSYSAESSYNSPLHF.

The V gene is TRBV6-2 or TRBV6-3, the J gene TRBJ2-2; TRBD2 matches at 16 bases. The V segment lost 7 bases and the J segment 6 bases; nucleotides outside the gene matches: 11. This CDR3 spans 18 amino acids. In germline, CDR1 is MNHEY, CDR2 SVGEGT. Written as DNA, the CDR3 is TGTGCCAGCAAAATCAATCAGGGACTAGCGGGGGGGGCCGGGGAGCTGTTTTTT. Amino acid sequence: CASKINQGLAGGAGELFF.

CDR3 nucleotides: TGTGCCAGCAAGGAGGGGACGGTGACCTACAATGAGCAGTTCTTC. This encodes CASKEGTVTYNEQFF. The chain recombines TRBV2 with TRBJ2-1; the D gene is possibly TRBD2 (6 bases). The CDR3 contains 15 residues. V dropped 7 bases and J dropped 2 bases, with 15 bases sitting between them. Germline V gene lookup returns CDR1 SNHLY and CDR2 FYNNEI.

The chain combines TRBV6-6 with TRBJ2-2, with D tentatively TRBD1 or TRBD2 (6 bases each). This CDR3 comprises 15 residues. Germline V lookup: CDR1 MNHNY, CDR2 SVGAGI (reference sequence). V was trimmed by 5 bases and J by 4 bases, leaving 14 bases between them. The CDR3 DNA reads TGTGCCAGCAGTCCCCCCCGGGGGCGCACCGGGGAGCTGTTTTTT. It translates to CASSPPRGRTGELFF.

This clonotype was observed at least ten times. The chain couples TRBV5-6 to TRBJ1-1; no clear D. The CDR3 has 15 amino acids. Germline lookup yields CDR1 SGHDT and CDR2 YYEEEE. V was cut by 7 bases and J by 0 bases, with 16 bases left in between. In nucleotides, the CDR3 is TGTGCCAGCCTTCTTAATCTCGGGGTGAACACTGAAGCTTTCTTT. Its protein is CASLLNLGVNTEAFF.

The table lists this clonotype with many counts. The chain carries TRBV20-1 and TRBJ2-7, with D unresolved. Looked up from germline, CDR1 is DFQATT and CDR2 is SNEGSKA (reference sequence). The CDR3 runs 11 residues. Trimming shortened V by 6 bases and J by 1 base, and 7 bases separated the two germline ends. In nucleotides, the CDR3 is TGCAGTGCCCTTCGGTCCTACGAGCAGTACTTC. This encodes CSALRSYEQYF.

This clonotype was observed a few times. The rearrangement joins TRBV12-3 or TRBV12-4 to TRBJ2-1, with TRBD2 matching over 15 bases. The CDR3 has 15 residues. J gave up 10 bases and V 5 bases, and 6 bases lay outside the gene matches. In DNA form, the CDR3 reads TGTGCCAGCAGTCCTCGGACTAGCGGGGGGGCGGAGCAGTTCTTC. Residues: CASSPRTSGGAEQFF.

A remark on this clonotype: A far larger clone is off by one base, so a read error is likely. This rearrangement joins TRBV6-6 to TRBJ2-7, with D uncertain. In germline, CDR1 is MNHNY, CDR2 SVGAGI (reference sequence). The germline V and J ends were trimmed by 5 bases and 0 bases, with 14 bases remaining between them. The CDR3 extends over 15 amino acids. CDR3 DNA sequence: TGTGCCAGCAGTGACCCGACCGGCAGCTCCTACGAGCAGTACTTC. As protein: CASSDPTGSSYEQYF.

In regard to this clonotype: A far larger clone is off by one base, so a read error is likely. The CDR3 DNA reads as TGTGCCAGTAAGAGGGGGGCCGAATTAGAAGAGCAGTACTTC. It specifies CASKRGAELEEQYF. This chain connects TRBV19 to TRBJ2-7; D is tentatively TRBD1 or TRBD2 (6 bases each). The V gene lost 7 bases and the J gene lost 7 bases, with 20 bases spanning the gap. This CDR3 spans 14 amino acids. Germline V CDR1 and CDR2: LNHDA, SQIVND (reference sequence).

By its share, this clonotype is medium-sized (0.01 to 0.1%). DNA of the CDR3: TGTGCCAGTAGTATATTCCCCGGGACAGGGGATTCACCCCTCCACTTT. The encoded protein is CASSIFPGTGDSPLHF. The chain combines TRBV19 with TRBJ1-6; 10 bases are a match to TRBD1. CDR1 and CDR2 from the germline V gene are LNHDA and SQIVND (reference sequence). V gave up 2 bases and J gave up 8 bases; unmatched junction bases: 6. This CDR3 is 16 amino acids long.

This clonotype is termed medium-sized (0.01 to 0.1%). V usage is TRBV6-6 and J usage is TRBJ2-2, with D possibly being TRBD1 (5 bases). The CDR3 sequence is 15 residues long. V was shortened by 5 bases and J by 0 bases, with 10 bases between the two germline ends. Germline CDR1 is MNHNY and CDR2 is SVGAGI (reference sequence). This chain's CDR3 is CASSPRTTNTGELFF. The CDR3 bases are TGTGCCAGCAGTCCGAGGACAACGAACACCGGGGAGCTGTTTTTT.

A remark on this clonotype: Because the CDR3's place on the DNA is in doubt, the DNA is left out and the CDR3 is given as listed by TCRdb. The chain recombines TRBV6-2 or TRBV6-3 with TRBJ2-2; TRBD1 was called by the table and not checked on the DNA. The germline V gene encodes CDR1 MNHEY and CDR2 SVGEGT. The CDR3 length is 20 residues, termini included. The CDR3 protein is CASSYPPEQYFGPGTGELFF.

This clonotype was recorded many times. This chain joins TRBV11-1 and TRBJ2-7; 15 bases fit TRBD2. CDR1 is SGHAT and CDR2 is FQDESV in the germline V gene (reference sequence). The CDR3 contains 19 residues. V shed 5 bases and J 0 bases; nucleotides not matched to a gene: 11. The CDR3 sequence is CASSAIGTSGGPSSYEQYF. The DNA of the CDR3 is TGTGCCAGCAGCGCAATCGGGACTAGCGGGGGGCCAAGCTCCTACGAGCAGTACTTC.

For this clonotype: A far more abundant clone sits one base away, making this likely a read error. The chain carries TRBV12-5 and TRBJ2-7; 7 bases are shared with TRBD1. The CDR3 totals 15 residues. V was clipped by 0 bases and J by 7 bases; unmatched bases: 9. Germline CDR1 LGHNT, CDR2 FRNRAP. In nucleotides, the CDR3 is TGTGCTAGTGGTTTGGTGAGGGCAGGGGGAAGTGAGCAGTACTTC. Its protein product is CASGLVRAGGSEQYF.

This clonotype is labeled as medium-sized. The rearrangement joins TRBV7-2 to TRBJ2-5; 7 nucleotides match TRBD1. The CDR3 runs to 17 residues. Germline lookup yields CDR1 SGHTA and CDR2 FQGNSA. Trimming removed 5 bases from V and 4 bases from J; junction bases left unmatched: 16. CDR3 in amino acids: CASSPSDRATNLETQYF. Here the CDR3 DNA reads TGTGCCAGCAGCCCCAGCGACAGGGCCACTAACCTAGAGACCCAGTACTTC.

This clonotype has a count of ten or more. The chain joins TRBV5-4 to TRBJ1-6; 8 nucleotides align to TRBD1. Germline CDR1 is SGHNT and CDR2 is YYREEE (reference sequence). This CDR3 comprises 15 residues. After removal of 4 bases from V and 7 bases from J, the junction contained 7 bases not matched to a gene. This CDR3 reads CASSPTGTGNSPLHF. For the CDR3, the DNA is TGTGCCAGCAGCCCAACCGGGACAGGAAATTCACCCCTCCACTTT. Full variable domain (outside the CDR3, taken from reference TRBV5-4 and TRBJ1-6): ETGVTQSPTHLIKTRGQQVTLRCSSQSGHNTVSWYQQALGQGPQFIFQYYREEENGRGNFPPRFSGLQFPNYSSELNVNALELDDSALYLCASSPTGTGNSPLHFGNGTRLTVT.

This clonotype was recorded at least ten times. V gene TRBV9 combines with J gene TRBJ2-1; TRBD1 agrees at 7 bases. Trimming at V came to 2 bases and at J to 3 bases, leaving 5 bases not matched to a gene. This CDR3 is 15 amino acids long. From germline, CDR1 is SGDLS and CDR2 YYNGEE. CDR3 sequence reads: CASSVTGVHYNEQFF. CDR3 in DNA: TGTGCCAGCAGCGTCACAGGGGTCCACTACAATGAGCAGTTCTTC.

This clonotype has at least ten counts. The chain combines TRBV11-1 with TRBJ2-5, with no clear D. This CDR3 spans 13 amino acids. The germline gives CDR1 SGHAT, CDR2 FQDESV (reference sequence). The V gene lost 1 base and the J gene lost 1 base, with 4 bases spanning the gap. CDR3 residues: CASSLGSQETQYF. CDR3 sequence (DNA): TGTGCCAGCAGCTTAGGGTCCCAAGAGACCCAGTACTTC.

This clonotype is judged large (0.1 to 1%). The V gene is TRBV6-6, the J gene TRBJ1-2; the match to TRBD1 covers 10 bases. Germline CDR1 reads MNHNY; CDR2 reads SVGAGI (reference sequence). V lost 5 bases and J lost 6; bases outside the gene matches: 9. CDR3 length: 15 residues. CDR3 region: CASSPPGQGIDGYTF. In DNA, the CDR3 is TGTGCCAGCAGTCCCCCGGGACAGGGGATCGATGGCTACACCTTC.

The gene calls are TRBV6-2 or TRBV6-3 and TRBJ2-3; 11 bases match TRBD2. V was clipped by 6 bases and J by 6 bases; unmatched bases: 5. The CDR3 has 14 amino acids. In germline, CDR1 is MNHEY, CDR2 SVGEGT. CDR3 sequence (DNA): TGTGCCAGCAGGGACCCTAGCGGGGGGGATACGCAGTATTTT. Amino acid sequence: CASRDPSGGDTQYF.

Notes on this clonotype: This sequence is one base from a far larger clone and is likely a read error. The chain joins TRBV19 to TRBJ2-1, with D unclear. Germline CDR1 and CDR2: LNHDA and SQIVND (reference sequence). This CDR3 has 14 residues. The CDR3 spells CASRHGRQLYGHTF. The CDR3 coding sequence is TGTGCCAGTAGACATGGGCGGCAGCTCTATGGCCACACCTTC.

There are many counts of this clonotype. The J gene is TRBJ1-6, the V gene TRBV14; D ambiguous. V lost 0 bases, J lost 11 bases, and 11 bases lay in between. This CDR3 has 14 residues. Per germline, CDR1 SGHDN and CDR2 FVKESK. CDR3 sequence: CASSQEAFAAPLHF. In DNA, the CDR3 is TGTGCCAGCAGCCAAGAGGCCTTCGCCGCACCCCTCCACTTT.

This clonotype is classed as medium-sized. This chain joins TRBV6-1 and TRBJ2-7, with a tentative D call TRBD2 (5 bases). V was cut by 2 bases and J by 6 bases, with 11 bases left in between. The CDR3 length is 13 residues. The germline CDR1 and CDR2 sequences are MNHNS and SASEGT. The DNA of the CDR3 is TGTGCCAGCAGTGAACAGCGGATGGGCGAGCAGTACTTC. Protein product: CASSEQRMGEQYF.

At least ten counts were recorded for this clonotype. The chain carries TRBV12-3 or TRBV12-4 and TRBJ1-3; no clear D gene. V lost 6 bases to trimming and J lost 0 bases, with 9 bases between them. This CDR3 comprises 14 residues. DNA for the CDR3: TGTGCCAGCAGCCCACGGCCCTCTGGAAACACCATATATTTT. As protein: CASSPRPSGNTIYF.

Here the CDR3 reads CASSQVRGAYEKLFF. DNA for the CDR3: TGTGCCAGCAGCCAAGTGAGGGGGGCGTACGAAAAACTGTTTTTT. V is TRBV14 and J is TRBJ1-4, with D possibly TRBD1 on 6 matching bases. The length of the CDR3 is 15 residues. The V gene's germline CDR1 is SGHDN and CDR2 FVKESK. The V end was cut by 1 base, the J end by 8 bases, with 14 bases between.

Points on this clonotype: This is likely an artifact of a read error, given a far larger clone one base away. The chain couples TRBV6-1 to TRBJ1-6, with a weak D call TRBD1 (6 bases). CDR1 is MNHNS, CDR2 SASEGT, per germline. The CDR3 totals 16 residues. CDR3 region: CASGLGGAGPDSSLHF. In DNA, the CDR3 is TGTGCCAGCGGGCTGGGGGGGGCCGGCCCCGATTCATCCCTCCACTTT.

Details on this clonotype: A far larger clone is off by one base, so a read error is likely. The DNA of the CDR3 is TGTGCCAGCAGTATTGGACAGGGTCGTGATGAAAAACTGTTTTTT. Encoded protein: CASSIGQGRDEKLFF. The J gene is TRBJ1-4, the V gene TRBV6-1; 8 nucleotides align to TRBD1. J was trimmed by 6 bases and V by 5 bases; bases with no gene match: 8. The CDR3 has 15 residues. Germline lookup yields CDR1 MNHNS and CDR2 SASEGT.

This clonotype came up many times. CDR3 loop: CSAPGLQETQYF. CDR3 nucleotide sequence: TGCAGTGCTCCGGGCCTTCAAGAGACCCAGTACTTC. V and J are TRBV20-1 and TRBJ2-5; D remains ambiguous. From germline, CDR1 is DFQATT and CDR2 SNEGSKA (reference sequence). CDR3 length: 12 residues. V gave up 5 bases and J gave up 2 bases, with 9 bases separating them.